This section outlines one T cell receptor beta chain sequence together with its context. This clonotype appeared once. Its target antigen remains unknown. No base-level quality is on record; no much larger clone is a single base apart. One read alone is weak evidence. V has 1 base trimmed and J has 2 bases trimmed; junction bases matching no gene number 5. CDR1 and CDR2 are read off the germline V gene as SGHVS and FNYEAQ. The CDR3 covers 16 residues, taking in both the cysteine and the phenylalanine. Only the CDR3 part of the read is kept: 48 bases, read in frame from the first base. The record originates from a study of patients and donors after allogeneic stem cell transplantation (TCRdb year 2020). Library prep was done by RT-PCR. For sequencing, a NextSeq 550 was employed. TCRdb took the public reads, trimmed them with fastp at Q25, ran MiXCR for clone calling and kept in-frame beta chains. Here each entry gathers all rows of one CDR3 protein and keeps the most common genes and DNA. This sample lists 150,000 to 200,000 distinct CDR3 sequences; around 30% were detected once. Of the sample, approximately 3.5% is held by the ten largest clones.

Recombination joined TRBV7-6 with TRBJ2-1, and 7 junctional nucleotides match TRBD2. The source of this sequence is a human donor who was either an allogeneic HSCT recipient or a stem cell or donor lymphocyte infusion donor (not recorded which). It is not recorded whose cells these are; they may come from a transplant donor. Sequencing used blood, either unsorted or a sorted T cell fraction (not recorded which). The bases read TGTGCCAGCAGCTTAGTTGGGGGGGAAGCCTACAATGAGCAGTTCTTC. It translates as CASSLVGGEAYNEQFF.